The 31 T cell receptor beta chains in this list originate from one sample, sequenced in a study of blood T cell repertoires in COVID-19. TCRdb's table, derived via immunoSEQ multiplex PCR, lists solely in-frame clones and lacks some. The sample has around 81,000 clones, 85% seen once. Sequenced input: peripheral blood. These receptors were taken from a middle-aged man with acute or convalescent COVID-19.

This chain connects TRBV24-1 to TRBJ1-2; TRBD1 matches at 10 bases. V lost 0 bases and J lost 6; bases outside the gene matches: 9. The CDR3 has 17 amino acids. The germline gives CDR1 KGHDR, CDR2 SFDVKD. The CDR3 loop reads CATSDLGGQGGVDGYTF. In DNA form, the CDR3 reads TGTGCCACCAGTGATTTGGGTGGACAGGGGGGGGTGGATGGCTACACCTTC.

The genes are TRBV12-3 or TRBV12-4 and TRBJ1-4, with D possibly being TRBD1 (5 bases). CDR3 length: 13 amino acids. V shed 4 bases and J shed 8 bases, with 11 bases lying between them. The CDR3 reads CASSWLSGEKLFF. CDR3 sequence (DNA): TGTGCCAGCAGTTGGCTCTCAGGGGAAAAACTGTTTTTT.

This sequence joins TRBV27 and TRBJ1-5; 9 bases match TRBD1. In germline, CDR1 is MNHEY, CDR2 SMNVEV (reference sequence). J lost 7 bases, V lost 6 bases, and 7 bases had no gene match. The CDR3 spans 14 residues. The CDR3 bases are TGTGCCAGCAGACTCGGACAGGGGTGGCAGCCCCAGCATTTT. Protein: CASRLGQGWQPQHF.

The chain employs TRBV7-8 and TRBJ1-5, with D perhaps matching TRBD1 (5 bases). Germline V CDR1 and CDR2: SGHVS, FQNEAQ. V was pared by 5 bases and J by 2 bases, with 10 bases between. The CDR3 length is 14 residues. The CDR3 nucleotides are TGTGCCAGCAGCCGCCCGGGGGGCAATCAGCCCCAGCATTTT. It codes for CASSRPGGNQPQHF.

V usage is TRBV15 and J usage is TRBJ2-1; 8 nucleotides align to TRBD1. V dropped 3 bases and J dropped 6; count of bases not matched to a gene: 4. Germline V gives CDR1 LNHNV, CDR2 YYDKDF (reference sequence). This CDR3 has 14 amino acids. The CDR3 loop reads CATSRDRVGNEQFF. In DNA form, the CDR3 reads TGTGCCACCAGCAGGGACAGGGTAGGCAATGAGCAGTTCTTC.

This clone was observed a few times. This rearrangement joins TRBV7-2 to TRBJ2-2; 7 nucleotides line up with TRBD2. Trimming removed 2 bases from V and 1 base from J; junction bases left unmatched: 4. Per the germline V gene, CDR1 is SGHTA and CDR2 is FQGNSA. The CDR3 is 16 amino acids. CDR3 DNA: TGTGCCAGCAGCTTAATGCTAGCGGTGAACACCGGGGAGCTGTTTTTT. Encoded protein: CASSLMLAVNTGELFF.

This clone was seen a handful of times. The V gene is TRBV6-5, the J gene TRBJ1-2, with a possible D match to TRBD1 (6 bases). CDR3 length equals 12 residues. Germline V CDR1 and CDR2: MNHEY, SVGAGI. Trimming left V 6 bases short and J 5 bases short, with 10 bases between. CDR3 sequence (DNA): TGTGCCAGCAGGGGACACCAGTATGGCTACACCTTC. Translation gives CASRGHQYGYTF.

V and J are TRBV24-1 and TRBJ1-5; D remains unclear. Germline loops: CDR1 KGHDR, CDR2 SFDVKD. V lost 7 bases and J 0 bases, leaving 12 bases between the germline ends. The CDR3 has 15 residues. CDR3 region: CATRCKRSSNQPQHF. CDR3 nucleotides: TGTGCCACCAGGTGTAAGCGGAGTAGCAATCAGCCCCAGCATTTT.

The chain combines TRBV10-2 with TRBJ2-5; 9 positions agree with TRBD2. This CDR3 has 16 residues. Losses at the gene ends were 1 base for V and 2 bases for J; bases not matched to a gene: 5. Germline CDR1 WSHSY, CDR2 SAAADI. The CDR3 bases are TGCGCCAGCAGTGAGTGGCTAGCGGGGCATCAAGAGACCCAGTACTTC. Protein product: CASSEWLAGHQETQYF.

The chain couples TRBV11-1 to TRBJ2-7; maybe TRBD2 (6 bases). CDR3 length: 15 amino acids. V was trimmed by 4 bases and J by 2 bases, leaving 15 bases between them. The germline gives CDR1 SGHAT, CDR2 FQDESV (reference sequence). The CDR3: CASSYSEGTAYEQYF. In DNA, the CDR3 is TGTGCCAGCAGCTATTCGGAGGGTACTGCCTACGAGCAGTACTTC.

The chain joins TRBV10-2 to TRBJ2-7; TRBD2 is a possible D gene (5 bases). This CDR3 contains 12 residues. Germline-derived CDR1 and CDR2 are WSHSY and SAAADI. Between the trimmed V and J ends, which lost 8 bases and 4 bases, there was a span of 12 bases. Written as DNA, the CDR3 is TGCGCCAGCCTAGACGGAGGATACGAGCAGTACTTC. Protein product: CASLDGGYEQYF.

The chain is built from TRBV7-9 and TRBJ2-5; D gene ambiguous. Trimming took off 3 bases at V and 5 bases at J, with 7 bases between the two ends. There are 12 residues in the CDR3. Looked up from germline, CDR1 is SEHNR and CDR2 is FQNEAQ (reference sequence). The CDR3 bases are TGTGCCAGCAGCTTGAATGAGGAGACCCAGTACTTC. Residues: CASSLNEETQYF.

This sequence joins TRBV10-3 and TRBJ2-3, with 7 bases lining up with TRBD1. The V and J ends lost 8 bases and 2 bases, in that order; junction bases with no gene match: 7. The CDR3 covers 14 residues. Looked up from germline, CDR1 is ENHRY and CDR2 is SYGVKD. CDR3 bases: TGTGCCATCTCCCGGGACAGATCCACAGATACGCAGTATTTT. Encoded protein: CAISRDRSTDTQYF.

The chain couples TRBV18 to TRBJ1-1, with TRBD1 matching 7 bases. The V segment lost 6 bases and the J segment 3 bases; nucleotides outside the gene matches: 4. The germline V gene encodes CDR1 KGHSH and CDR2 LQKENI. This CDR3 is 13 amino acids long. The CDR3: CASSLGTDTEAFF. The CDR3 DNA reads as TGTGCCAGCTCCCTCGGGACAGACACTGAAGCTTTCTTT.

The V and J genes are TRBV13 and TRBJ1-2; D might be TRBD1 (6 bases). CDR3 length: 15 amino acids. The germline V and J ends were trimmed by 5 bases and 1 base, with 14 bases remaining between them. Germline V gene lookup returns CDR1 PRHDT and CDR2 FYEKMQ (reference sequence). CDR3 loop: CASSLRGAGNYGYTF. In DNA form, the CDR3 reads TGTGCCAGCAGCCTTCGGGGGGCTGGTAACTATGGCTACACCTTC.

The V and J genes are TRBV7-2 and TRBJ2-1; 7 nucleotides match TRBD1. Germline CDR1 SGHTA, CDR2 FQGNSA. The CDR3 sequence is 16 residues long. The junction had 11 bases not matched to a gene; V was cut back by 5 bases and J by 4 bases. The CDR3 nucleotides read TGTGCCAGCAGCCCCGGTCGGGCAGGGGGATACAATGAGCAGTTCTTC. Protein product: CASSPGRAGGYNEQFF.

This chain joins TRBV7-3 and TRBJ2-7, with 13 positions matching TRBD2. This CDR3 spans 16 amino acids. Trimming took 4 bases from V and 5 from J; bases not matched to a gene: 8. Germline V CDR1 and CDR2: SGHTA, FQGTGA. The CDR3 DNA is TGTGCCAGCAGCTCCTACGGACTAGCGGGAGTGAACGAGCAGTACTTC. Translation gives CASSSYGLAGVNEQYF.

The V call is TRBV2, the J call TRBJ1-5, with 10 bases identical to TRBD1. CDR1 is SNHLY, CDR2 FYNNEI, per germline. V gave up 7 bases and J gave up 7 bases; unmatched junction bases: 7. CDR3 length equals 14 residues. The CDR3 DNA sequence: TGTGCCAGCACCCTGGGACAGGGGAACCAGCCCCAGCATTTT. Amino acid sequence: CASTLGQGNQPQHF.

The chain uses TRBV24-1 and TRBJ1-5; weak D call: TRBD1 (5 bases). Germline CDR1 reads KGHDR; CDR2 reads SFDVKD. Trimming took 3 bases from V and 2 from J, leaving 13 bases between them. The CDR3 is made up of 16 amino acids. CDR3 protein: CATSDEGPGGNQPQHF. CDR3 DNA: TGTGCCACCAGTGATGAAGGACCGGGGGGCAATCAGCCCCAGCATTTT.

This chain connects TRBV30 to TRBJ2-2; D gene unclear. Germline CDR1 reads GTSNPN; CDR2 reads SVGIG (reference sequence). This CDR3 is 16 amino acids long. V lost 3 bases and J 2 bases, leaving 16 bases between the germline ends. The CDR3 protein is CAWRAVGVGNTGELFF. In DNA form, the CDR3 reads TGTGCCTGGAGGGCCGTGGGCGTGGGTAACACCGGGGAGCTGTTTTTT.

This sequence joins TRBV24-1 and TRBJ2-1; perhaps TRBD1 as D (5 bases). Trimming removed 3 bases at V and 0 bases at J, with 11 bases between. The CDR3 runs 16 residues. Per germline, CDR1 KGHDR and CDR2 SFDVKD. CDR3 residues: CATSDAQGISYNEQFF. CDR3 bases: TGTGCCACCAGTGATGCTCAGGGTATCTCCTACAATGAGCAGTTCTTC.

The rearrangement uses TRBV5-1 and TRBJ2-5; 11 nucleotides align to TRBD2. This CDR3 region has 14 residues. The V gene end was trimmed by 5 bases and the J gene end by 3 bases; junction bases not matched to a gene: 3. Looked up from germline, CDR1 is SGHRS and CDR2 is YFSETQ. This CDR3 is CASSYSGGEETQYF. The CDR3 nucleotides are TGCGCCAGCAGTTATAGCGGGGGGGAAGAGACCCAGTACTTC.

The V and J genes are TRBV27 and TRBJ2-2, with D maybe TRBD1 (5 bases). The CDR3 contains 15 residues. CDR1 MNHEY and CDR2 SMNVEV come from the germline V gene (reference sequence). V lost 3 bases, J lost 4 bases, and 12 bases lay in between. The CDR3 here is CASSFDQGITGELFF. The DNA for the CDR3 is TGTGCCAGCAGTTTCGACCAGGGTATCACCGGGGAGCTGTTTTTT.

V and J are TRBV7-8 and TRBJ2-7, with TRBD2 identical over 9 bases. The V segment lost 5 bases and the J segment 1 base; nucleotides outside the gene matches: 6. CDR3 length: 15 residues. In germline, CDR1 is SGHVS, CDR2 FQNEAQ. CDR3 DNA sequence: TGTGCCAGCAGCCGGATTAGCGGGGGATCCTACGAGCAGTACTTC. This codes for CASSRISGGSYEQYF.

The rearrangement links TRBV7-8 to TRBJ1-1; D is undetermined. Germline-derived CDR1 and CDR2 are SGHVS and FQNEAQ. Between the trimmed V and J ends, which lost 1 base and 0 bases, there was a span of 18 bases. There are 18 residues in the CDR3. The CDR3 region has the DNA TGTGCCAGCAGCTTAGTTTCCGGGGTTTGGAGAGTGAACACTGAAGCTTTCTTT. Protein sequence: CASSLVSGVWRVNTEAFF.

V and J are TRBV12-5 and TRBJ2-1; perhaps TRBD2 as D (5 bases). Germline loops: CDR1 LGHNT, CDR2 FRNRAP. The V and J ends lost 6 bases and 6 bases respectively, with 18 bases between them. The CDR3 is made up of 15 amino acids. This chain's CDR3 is CASGSGIETRNEQFF. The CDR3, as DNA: TGTGCTAGTGGATCCGGGATAGAGACACGCAATGAGCAGTTCTTC.

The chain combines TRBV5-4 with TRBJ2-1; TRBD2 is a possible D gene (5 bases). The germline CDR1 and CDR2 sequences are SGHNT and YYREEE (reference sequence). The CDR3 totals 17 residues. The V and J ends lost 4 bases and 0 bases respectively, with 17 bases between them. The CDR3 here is CASSPRYRLSSYNEQFF. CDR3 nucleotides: TGTGCCAGCAGCCCCCGGTACAGACTAAGCTCCTACAATGAGCAGTTCTTC.

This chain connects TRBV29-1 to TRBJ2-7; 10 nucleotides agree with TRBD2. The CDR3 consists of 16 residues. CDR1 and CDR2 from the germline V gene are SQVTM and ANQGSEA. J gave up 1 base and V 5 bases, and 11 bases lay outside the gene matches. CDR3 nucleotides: TGCAGCGTTTGGGGTCTAGCGGGAGTAGAGTCCTACGAGCAGTACTTC. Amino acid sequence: CSVWGLAGVESYEQYF.

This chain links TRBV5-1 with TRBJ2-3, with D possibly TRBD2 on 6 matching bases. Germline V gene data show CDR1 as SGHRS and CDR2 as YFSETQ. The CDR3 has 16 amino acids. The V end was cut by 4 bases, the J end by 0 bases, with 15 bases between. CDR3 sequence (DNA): TGCGCCAGCAGCGGGGGACTCGACTCTAGCACAGATACGCAGTATTTT. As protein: CASSGGLDSSTDTQYF. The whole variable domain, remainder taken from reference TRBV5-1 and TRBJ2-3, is KAGVTQTPRYLIKTRGQQVTLSCSPISGHRSVSWYQQTPGQGLQFLFEYFSETQRNKGNFPGRFSGRQFSNSRSEMNVSTLELGDSALYLCASSGGLDSSTDTQYFGPGTRLTVL.

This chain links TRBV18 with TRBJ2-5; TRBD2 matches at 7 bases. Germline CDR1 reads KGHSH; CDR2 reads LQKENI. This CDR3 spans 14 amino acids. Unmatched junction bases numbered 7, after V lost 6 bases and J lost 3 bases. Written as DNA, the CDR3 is TGTGCCAGCTCCCGGACTAGTGTCAAAGAGACCCAGTACTTC. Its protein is CASSRTSVKETQYF.

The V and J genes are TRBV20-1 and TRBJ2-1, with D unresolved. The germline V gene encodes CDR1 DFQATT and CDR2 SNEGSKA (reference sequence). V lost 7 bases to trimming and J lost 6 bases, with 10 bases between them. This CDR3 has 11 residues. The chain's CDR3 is CSVFLVNEQFF. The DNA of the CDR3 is TGCAGTGTTTTCCTAGTCAATGAGCAGTTCTTC.